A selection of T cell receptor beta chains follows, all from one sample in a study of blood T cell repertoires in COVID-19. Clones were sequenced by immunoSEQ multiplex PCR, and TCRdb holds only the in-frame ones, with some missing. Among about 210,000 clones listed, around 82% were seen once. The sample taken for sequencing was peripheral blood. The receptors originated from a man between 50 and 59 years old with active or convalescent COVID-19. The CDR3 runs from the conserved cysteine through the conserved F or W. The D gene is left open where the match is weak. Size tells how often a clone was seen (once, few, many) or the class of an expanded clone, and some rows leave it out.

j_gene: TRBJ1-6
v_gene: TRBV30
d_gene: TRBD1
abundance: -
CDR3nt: TGTGCCTGGAGTGTATACAGGGGTAATTCACCCCTCCACTTT
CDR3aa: CAWSVYRGNSPLHF

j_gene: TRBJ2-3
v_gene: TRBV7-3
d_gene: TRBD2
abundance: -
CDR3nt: TGTGCCAGTAGCGGGGGGAACACAGATACGCAGTATTTT
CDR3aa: CASSGGNTDTQYF

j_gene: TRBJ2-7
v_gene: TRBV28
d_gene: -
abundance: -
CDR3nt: TGTGCCAGCAGCTACCTCTCTGACTACGAGCAGTACTTC
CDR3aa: CASSYLSDYEQYF

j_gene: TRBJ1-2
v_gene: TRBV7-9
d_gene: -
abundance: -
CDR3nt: TGTGCCAGCAGCTTAGCGTCCCTCGCAGGCGGCTACACCTTC
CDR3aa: CASSLASLAGGYTF

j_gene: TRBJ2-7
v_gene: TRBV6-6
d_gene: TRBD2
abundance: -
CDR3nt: TGTGCCAGCAGACTAGCGGGGGGATTCTACGAGCAGTACTTC
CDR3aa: CASRLAGGFYEQYF

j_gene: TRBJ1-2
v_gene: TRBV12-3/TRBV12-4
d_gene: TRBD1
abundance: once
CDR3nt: TGTGCCAGCAGTTTTGGACAGGTTTATGGCTACACCTTC
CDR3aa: CASSFGQVYGYTF

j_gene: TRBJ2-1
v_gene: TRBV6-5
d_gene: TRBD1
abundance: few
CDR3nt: TGTGCCAGCAGCGCGAGGACAGGGCGCCACAATGAGCAGTTCTTC
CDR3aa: CASSARTGRHNEQFF

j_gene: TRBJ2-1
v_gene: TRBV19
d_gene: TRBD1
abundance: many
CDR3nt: TGTGCCAGTACTAGGGACAGGGGGCAGGATGAGCAGTTCTTC
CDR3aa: CASTRDRGQDEQFF

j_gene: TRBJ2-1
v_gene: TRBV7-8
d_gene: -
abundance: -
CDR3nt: TGTGCCAGCAGCTCCCGGGGGAATGAGCAGTTCTTC
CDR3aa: CASSSRGNEQFF

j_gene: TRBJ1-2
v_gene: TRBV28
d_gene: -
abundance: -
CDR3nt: TGTGCCAGCAGTTTCGCAGAAAACTATGGCTACACCTTC
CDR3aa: CASSFAENYGYTF

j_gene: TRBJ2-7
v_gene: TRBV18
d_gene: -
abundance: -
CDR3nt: TGTGCCAGCTCACCACCGCGGCAGGGGATCTCCTACGAGCAGTACTTC
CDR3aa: CASSPPRQGISYEQYF

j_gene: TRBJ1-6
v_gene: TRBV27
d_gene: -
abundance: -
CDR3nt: TGTGCCAGCAGTATCTCGGACGGGAGGGCCAATTCACCCCTCCACTTT
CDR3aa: CASSISDGRANSPLHF

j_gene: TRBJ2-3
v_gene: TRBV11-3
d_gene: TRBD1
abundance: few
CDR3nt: TGTGCCAGCAGCTTCGGACAGGGTCAGGGAGCAGATACGCAGTATTTT
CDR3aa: CASSFGQGQGADTQYF

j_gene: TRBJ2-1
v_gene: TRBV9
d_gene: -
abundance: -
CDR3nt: TGTGCCAGCAGCGTAGCTGCAGGGATGGGCAATGAGCAGTTCTTC
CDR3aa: CASSVAAGMGNEQFF

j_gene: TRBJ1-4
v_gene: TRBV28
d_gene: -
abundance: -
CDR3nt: TGTGCCAGCAGCCGGGACACCTGGAAGTCTAATGAAAAACTGTTTTTT
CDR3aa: CASSRDTWKSNEKLFF

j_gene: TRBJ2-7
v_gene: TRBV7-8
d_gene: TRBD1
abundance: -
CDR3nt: TGTGCCAGCAGCTTGACAGGGGACGCCTACGAGCAGTACTTC
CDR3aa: CASSLTGDAYEQYF

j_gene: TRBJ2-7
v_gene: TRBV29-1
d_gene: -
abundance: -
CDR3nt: TGCAGCGTTTTAGACACATTGACCTACGAGCAGTACTTC
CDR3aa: CSVLDTLTYEQYF

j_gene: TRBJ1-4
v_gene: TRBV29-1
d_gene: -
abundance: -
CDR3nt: TGCAGCGTTGGTACAACTAATGAAAAACTGTTTTTT
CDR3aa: CSVGTTNEKLFF

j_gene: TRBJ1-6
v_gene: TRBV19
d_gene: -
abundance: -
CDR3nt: TGTGCCAGTAGCCAGGCATCGAATTCACCCCTCCACTTT
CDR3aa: CASSQASNSPLHF

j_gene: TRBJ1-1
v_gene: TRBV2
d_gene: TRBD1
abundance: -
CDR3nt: TGTGCCACCTCAGGGGGGATAATGAACACTGAAGCTTTCTTT
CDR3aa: CATSGGIMNTEAFF

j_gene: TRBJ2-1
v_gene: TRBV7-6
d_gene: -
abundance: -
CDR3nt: TGTGCCAGCAGCCTCAGGAATGAGCAGTTCTTC
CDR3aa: CASSLRNEQFF

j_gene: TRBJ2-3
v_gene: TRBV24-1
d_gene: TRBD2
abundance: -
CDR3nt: TGTGCCACCAGTGATTTTCAAAGGGGCGCGCTAGCGGGCCTAGATACGCAGTATTTT
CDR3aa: CATSDFQRGALAGLDTQYF

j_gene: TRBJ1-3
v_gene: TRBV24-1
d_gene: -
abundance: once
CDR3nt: TGTGCCACCAGTGACGGCTCTGGAAACACCATATATTTT
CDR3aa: CATSDGSGNTIYF

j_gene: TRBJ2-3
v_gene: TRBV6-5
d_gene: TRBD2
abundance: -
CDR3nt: TGTGCCAGCAGTTCTAGCGGGAGTACAGATACGCAGTATTTT
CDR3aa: CASSSSGSTDTQYF

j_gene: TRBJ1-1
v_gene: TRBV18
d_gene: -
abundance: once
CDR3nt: TGTGCCAGCTCACCCCTCTATATGAACACTGAAGCTTTCTTT
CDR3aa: CASSPLYMNTEAFF

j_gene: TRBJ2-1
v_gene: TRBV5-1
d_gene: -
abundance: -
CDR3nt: TGCGCCAGCAGCTTGGCCGGTGGGAGAACCTACAATGAGCAGTTCTTC
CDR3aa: CASSLAGGRTYNEQFF